The sample holds a few counts of the clone carrying this T cell receptor (beta chain). The CDR3 length is 13 residues. The germline V gene encodes CDR1 SNHLY and CDR2 FYNNEI. V was clipped by 6 bases and J by 1 base, with 9 bases between them. Generated by immunoSEQ multiplex PCR, the TCRdb table keeps only in-frame clones and is missing some. The sample contains over 110,000 clones, 86% of which appear only once. This specimen belongs to a study of Ad26.COV2.S vaccination and SARS-CoV-2 variants. V gene TRBV2 combines with J gene TRBJ1-2; D not certain. Source: peripheral blood, taken after recovery from COVID-19. The receptor's source is a human donor who had recovered from COVID-19. CDR3 in amino acids: CASRPGVNYGYTF. CDR3 DNA: TGTGCCAGCAGACCGGGAGTTAACTATGGCTACACCTTC.